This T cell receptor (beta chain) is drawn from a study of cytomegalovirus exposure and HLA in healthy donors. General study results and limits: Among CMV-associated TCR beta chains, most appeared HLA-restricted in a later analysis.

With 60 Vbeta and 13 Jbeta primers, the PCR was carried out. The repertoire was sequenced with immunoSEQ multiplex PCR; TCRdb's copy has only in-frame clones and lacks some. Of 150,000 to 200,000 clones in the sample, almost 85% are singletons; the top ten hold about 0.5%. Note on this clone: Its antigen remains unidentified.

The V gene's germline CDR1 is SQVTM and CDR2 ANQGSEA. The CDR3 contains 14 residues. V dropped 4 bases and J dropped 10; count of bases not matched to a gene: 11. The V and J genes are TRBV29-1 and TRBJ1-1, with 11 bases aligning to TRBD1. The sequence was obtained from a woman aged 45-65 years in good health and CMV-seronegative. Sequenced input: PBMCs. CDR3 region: CSVAPYRDRGTAFF. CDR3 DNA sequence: TGCAGCGTTGCTCCTTACCGGGACAGGGGGACAGCTTTCTTT.